The 30 T cell receptor beta chains below come from one sample, sequenced in a study of blood T cell repertoires in COVID-19. Sequenced by immunoSEQ multiplex PCR; TCRdb stores in-frame clones only, minus some. The sample consists of approximately 440,000 clones, 80% to 95% of them appearing once. Material for sequencing was PBMCs or T cells enriched from blood (not recorded which). These receptors were taken from a young man who had recovered from COVID-19.

The chain joins TRBV5-1 to TRBJ1-2; possibly TRBD1 for D (5 bases). The CDR3 loop spans 13 amino acids. Germline V gene sequence: CDR1 SGHRS, CDR2 YFSETQ. Trimming removed 5 bases at V and 6 bases at J, with 14 bases between. CDR3 sequence reads: CASSSTPGNGYTF. CDR3 DNA sequence: TGCGCCAGCAGTTCTACCCCAGGGAATGGCTACACCTTC.

The rearrangement joins TRBV30 to TRBJ1-1; possibly TRBD1 for D (5 bases). Germline V gene lookup returns CDR1 GTSNPN and CDR2 SVGIG (reference sequence). The CDR3 is made up of 15 amino acids. V gave up 0 bases and J gave up 1 base, with 12 bases separating them. The CDR3 sequence is CAWSVQRQPNTEAFF. The CDR3 nucleotides are TGTGCCTGGAGTGTACAAAGACAGCCGAACACTGAAGCTTTCTTT.

V is TRBV5-1 and J is TRBJ2-5, with 8 bases matching TRBD1. Trimming removed 4 bases from V and 2 bases from J; junction bases left unmatched: 1. This CDR3 is 13 amino acids long. Germline CDR1 SGHRS, CDR2 YFSETQ. CDR3: CASSNRGQETQYF. The DNA of the CDR3 is TGCGCCAGCAGCAACAGGGGGCAAGAGACCCAGTACTTC.

The V and J genes are TRBV19 and TRBJ1-2; TRBD1 matches 8 bases. Germline V gene data show CDR1 as LNHDA and CDR2 as SQIVND (reference sequence). The CDR3 sequence is 15 residues long. V trimming: 1 base; J trimming: 1 base; junction bases outside the gene matches: 2. CDR3 region: CASSIVTGGNYGYTF. The CDR3 region has the DNA TGTGCCAGTAGTATAGTTACAGGGGGTAACTATGGCTACACCTTC.

The CDR3 DNA is TGTGCCAGCAGGGACAGGGTCAATTCACCCCTCCACTTT. It codes for CASRDRVNSPLHF. The genes are TRBV7-2 and TRBJ1-6, with TRBD1 matching 8 bases. Trimming at V came to 6 bases and at J to 7 bases, leaving 2 bases not matched to a gene. Germline V gene sequence: CDR1 SGHTA, CDR2 FQGNSA. This CDR3 spans 13 amino acids.

This clone came up once. The V gene is TRBV10-1, the J gene TRBJ2-1; D perhaps matches TRBD2 (6 bases). The germline gives CDR1 WNHNN, CDR2 SYGVQD (reference sequence). The CDR3 runs to 15 residues. Trimming removed 0 bases at V and 3 bases at J, with 9 bases between. In DNA, the CDR3 is TGCGCCAGCAGTGAGTCTAGCGGTGTCTACAATGAGCAGTTCTTC. Amino acids: CASSESSGVYNEQFF.

This clone was found once. The chain carries TRBV20-1 and TRBJ2-1; 7 bases are a match to TRBD1. Germline-derived CDR1 and CDR2 are DFQATT and SNEGSKA (reference sequence). There are 16 residues in the CDR3. J was trimmed by 0 bases and V by 3 bases; bases with no gene match: 8. For the CDR3, the DNA is TGCAGTGCTAGTGAGGGGGCCTTAATCTCCTACAATGAGCAGTTCTTC. Translation: CSASEGALISYNEQFF.

This clone was seen once. This rearrangement joins TRBV5-1 to TRBJ2-5; TRBD2 is a possible D gene (5 bases). Germline CDR1 reads SGHRS; CDR2 reads YFSETQ. The CDR3 is 14 amino acids. V was clipped by 1 base and J by 5 bases, with 12 bases between them. CDR3 region: CASSLSSSWETQYF. CDR3 in DNA: TGCGCCAGCAGCTTGTCTAGCTCCTGGGAGACCCAGTACTTC.

The J gene is TRBJ1-1, the V gene TRBV2, with unresolved D. The germline V and J ends were trimmed by 7 bases and 1 base, with 31 bases remaining between them. CDR3 length: 20 amino acids. Germline CDR1 and CDR2: SNHLY and FYNNEI. In nucleotides, the CDR3 is TGTGCCAGCACCCAGGATCGACCTCGGTTTGTCGGTAGAGAGAACACTGAAGCTTTCTTT. Translated: CASTQDRPRFVGRENTEAFF.

The chain carries TRBV4-1 and TRBJ1-3, with no clear D. The length of the CDR3 is 16 residues. Germline-derived CDR1 and CDR2 are MGHRA and YSYEKL. Between the trimmed V and J ends, which lost 6 bases and 0 bases, there was a span of 15 bases. CDR3 sequence (DNA): TGCGCCAGCAGTCAATTTGCGTTGGTCTCTGGAAACACCATATATTTT. It encodes CASSQFALVSGNTIYF.

The chain employs TRBV19 and TRBJ1-4; D gene ambiguous. V was cut by 3 bases and J by 0 bases, with 5 bases left in between. The CDR3 runs to 14 residues. Germline V gene data show CDR1 as LNHDA and CDR2 as SQIVND (reference sequence). This CDR3 reads CASSIATTNEKLFF. CDR3 sequence (DNA): TGTGCCAGTAGTATCGCTACAACTAATGAAAAACTGTTTTTT.

J is TRBJ2-7 and V is TRBV7-9; perhaps TRBD2 as D (6 bases). The CDR3 contains 17 residues. Germline V CDR1 and CDR2: SEHNR, FQNEAQ (reference sequence). V gave up 1 base and J gave up 0 bases, with 16 bases separating them. CDR3 sequence reads: CASSLGRGTPNSYEQYF. Written as DNA, the CDR3 is TGTGCCAGCAGCTTAGGGCGGGGTACGCCCAACTCCTACGAGCAGTACTTC. The full variable domain, in which reference TRBV7-9 and TRBJ2-7 provide the parts outside the CDR3, is DTGVSQNPRHKITKRGQNVTFRCDPISEHNRLYWYRQTLGQGPEFLTYFQNEAQLEKSRLLSDRFSAERPKGSFSTLEIQRTEQGDSAMYLCASSLGRGTPNSYEQYFGPGTRLTVT.

The V gene is TRBV2, the J gene TRBJ1-4, with 7 bases fitting TRBD1. Germline loops: CDR1 SNHLY, CDR2 FYNNEI. This CDR3 has 15 residues. Trimming at V came to 3 bases and at J to 5 bases, leaving 6 bases not matched to a gene. CDR3 amino acids: CASSEGGTANEKLFF. CDR3 nucleotide sequence: TGTGCCAGCAGTGAGGGCGGGACAGCGAATGAAAAACTGTTTTTT.

The V call is TRBV27, the J call TRBJ2-1; D not resolved. The V end lost 0 bases, the J end lost 5 bases, and 5 bases lay between the germline ends. This CDR3 has 13 amino acids. Germline V gene data show CDR1 as MNHEY and CDR2 as SMNVEV (reference sequence). The CDR3 sequence: CASSLSANNEQFF. Written as DNA, the CDR3 is TGTGCCAGCAGTTTATCAGCGAACAATGAGCAGTTCTTC.

This clone came up once. The chain recombines TRBV27 with TRBJ1-1; D possibly corresponds to TRBD1 (5 bases). Germline V gene data show CDR1 as MNHEY and CDR2 as SMNVEV (reference sequence). V shed 3 bases and J shed 5 bases, with 10 bases lying between them. The CDR3 has 13 amino acids. For the CDR3, the DNA is TGTGCCAGCAGTTTTCCAGGGAAGACTGAAGCTTTCTTT. Its translation is CASSFPGKTEAFF.

This clone was picked up one time. The chain recombines TRBV5-5 with TRBJ2-7; 8 bases map to TRBD1. Germline CDR1 and CDR2: SGHKS and YYEKEE (reference sequence). J gave up 3 bases and V 4 bases, and 9 bases lay outside the gene matches. CDR3 length: 15 residues. CDR3 coding DNA: TGTGCCAGCAGCGTCGACAGGGGTCTATTCTACGAGCAGTACTTC. It translates to CASSVDRGLFYEQYF.

This chain connects TRBV19 to TRBJ1-2; 11 bases are shared with TRBD1. J was trimmed by 3 bases and V by 8 bases; bases with no gene match: 8. Germline V gene lookup returns CDR1 LNHDA and CDR2 SQIVND (reference sequence). CDR3 length equals 15 residues. CDR3 nucleotide sequence: TGTGCCAGTTGTGGCCGGGACAGGGGGGACTATGGCTACACCTTC. It encodes CASCGRDRGDYGYTF. Supplemented by reference TRBV19 and TRBJ1-2, the full variable domain reads DGGITQSPKYLFRKEGQNVTLSCEQNLNHDAMYWYRQDPGQGLRLIYYSQIVNDFQKGDIAEGYSVSREKKESFPLTVTSAQKNPTAFYLCASCGRDRGDYGYTFGSGTRLTVV.

This clone has a handful of counts. CDR3 bases: TGTGCCAGTAGTATAGAGGCACCCGGCAATCAGCCCCAGCATTTT. Translating gives CASSIEAPGNQPQHF. This chain uses TRBV19 with TRBJ1-5; D uncertain. Trimming removed 0 bases at V and 2 bases at J, with 8 bases between. The CDR3 is made up of 15 amino acids. In germline, CDR1 is LNHDA, CDR2 SQIVND (reference sequence).

The rearrangement uses TRBV11-3 and TRBJ2-7, with a possible D match to TRBD2 (6 bases). Germline CDR1 and CDR2: SGHNT and YENEEA. The ends were cut back, 5 bases at V and 4 bases at J, with 15 bases in the middle. This CDR3 contains 14 residues. CDR3 coding DNA: TGTGCCAGCAGCCAGACGCGGGGCGTGTACGAGCAGTACTTC. It translates to CASSQTRGVYEQYF.

V usage is TRBV5-1 and J usage is TRBJ1-1; D might be TRBD1 (6 bases). Germline loops: CDR1 SGHRS, CDR2 YFSETQ. V dropped 0 bases and J dropped 1 base, with 10 bases sitting between them. The CDR3 spans 15 residues. CDR3 sequence reads: CASSLVGGRNTEAFF. In DNA form, the CDR3 reads TGCGCCAGCAGCTTGGTTGGGGGCAGGAACACTGAAGCTTTCTTT.

The chain links TRBV10-2 to TRBJ1-4; D may be TRBD1 (6 bases). The germline V gene encodes CDR1 WSHSY and CDR2 SAAADI. The V and J ends lost 6 bases and 2 bases respectively, with 10 bases between them. The length of the CDR3 is 14 residues. The CDR3 reads CASRGGVTNEKLFF. The CDR3 bases are TGCGCCAGCAGAGGGGGGGTCACTAATGAAAAACTGTTTTTT.

This chain connects TRBV6-1 to TRBJ1-2; weak D call: TRBD1 (6 bases). The V gene lost 3 bases and the J gene lost 5 bases, with 22 bases spanning the gap. CDR1 and CDR2 (germline): MNHNS, SASEGT. This CDR3 has 17 residues. DNA of the CDR3: TGTGCCAGCAGTGAGAGAGGGAGACAGGTTTGGGTTTATGGCTACACCTTC. This codes for CASSERGRQVWVYGYTF.

The rearrangement links TRBV6-1 to TRBJ1-1; tentative D call: TRBD1 (5 bases). This CDR3 comprises 14 residues. V lost 3 bases and J lost 4, with 12 bases in between. Germline V CDR1 and CDR2: MNHNS, SASEGT. The CDR3 DNA follows: TGTGCCAGCAGTGATACAGGCTCCCTCACTGAAGCTTTCTTT. Its translation is CASSDTGSLTEAFF.

The V and J genes are TRBV11-3 and TRBJ1-2, with 9 nucleotides matching TRBD1. Germline V gives CDR1 SGHNT, CDR2 YENEEA. The CDR3 spans 17 residues. The junction had 10 bases not matched to a gene; V was cut back by 4 bases and J by 1 base. This chain's CDR3 is CASSSIRPGQGNYGYTF. In DNA, the CDR3 is TGTGCCAGCAGCTCCATTCGACCGGGACAGGGTAACTATGGCTACACCTTC.

The chain employs TRBV28 and TRBJ1-1, with a possible D match to TRBD1 (5 bases). V was cut by 3 bases and J by 1 base, with 12 bases left in between. The CDR3 length is 15 residues. The germline CDR1 and CDR2 sequences are MDHEN and SYDVKM. The CDR3 nucleotides are TGTGCCAGCAGTTTGATCGACAGAAAGAACACTGAAGCTTTCTTT. Protein sequence: CASSLIDRKNTEAFF.

The rearrangement uses TRBV15 and TRBJ1-1; D is unresolved. The CDR3 runs to 14 residues. Trimming shortened V by 1 base and J by 0 bases, and 6 bases separated the two germline ends. The germline CDR1 and CDR2 sequences are LNHNV and YYDKDF (reference sequence). The CDR3 is CATSRGIMNTEAFF. CDR3 DNA: TGTGCCACCAGCAGAGGTATTATGAACACTGAAGCTTTCTTT.

The V and J genes are TRBV5-1 and TRBJ1-4; D unclear. Deletions cut 5 bases from V and 6 bases from J, with 14 bases between. The CDR3 loop spans 14 amino acids. Germline lookup yields CDR1 SGHRS and CDR2 YFSETQ. The CDR3 sequence is CASRSIPADEKLFF. DNA of the CDR3: TGCGCCAGCAGATCGATTCCGGCGGATGAAAAACTGTTTTTT.

This chain joins TRBV5-1 and TRBJ2-1, with no clear D. V gave up 2 bases and J gave up 0 bases, with 12 bases separating them. CDR1 and CDR2 from the germline V gene are SGHRS and YFSETQ. The CDR3 spans 16 residues. The CDR3: CASSFSVRSSYNEQFF. Written as DNA, the CDR3 is TGCGCCAGCAGCTTCTCCGTCCGCAGCTCCTACAATGAGCAGTTCTTC.

The rearrangement joins TRBV27 to TRBJ1-2; possible D gene TRBD1, 5 bases. V lost 3 bases to trimming and J lost 1 base, with 12 bases between them. Germline V lookup: CDR1 MNHEY, CDR2 SMNVEV (reference sequence). This CDR3 region has 15 residues. In nucleotides, the CDR3 is TGTGCCAGCAGTTTCCTCGACAGTCTTAACTATGGCTACACCTTC. It codes for CASSFLDSLNYGYTF.

The rearrangement uses TRBV7-2 and TRBJ2-1; D call uncertain. V lost 4 bases and J lost 4, with 8 bases in between. The CDR3 extends over 13 amino acids. Germline CDR1 reads SGHTA; CDR2 reads FQGNSA. The CDR3 is CASSSSLYNEQFF. For the CDR3, the DNA is TGTGCCAGCAGCTCGTCCCTTTACAATGAGCAGTTCTTC.